A selection of T cell receptor beta chains follows, all from one sample in a study of T cells in Graves' hyperthyroidism and ophthalmopathy. TCRdb recomputed calls from the multiplex PCR reads with MiXCR, one row per CDR3 protein. The sample yields approximately 58,000 distinct CDR3 sequences, approximately 50% seen once. The sample was blood. The source is a woman aged 25 to 39 with Graves' ophthalmopathy. The CDR3 runs from the conserved cysteine through the conserved F or W. A D gene is named only where the DNA matches it firmly. Only some rows state a clone size, as once, few, many or a class for expanded clones.

d_gene: NA; abundance: NA; v_gene: TRBV11-1; j_gene: TRBJ1-5; CDR3aa: CASSPSGTLDQPQHF; CDR3nt: TGTGCCAGCAGCCCTTCCGGGACTCTGGACCAGCCCCAGCATTTT
d_gene: TRBD2; abundance: NA; v_gene: TRBV24-1; j_gene: TRBJ2-1; CDR3aa: CATSEQGLAGVVEQFF; CDR3nt: TGTGCCACCAGTGAACAGGGACTAGCGGGAGTTGTTGAGCAGTTCTTC
d_gene: TRBD2; abundance: NA; v_gene: TRBV15; j_gene: TRBJ2-7; CDR3aa: CATSRDLPGLARESYEQYF; CDR3nt: TGTGCCACCAGCAGAGATCTCCCGGGACTAGCGCGAGAGTCCTACGAGCAGTACTTC
d_gene: NA; abundance: NA; v_gene: TRBV7-2; j_gene: TRBJ2-5; CDR3aa: CASSFFGSQETQYF; CDR3nt: TGTGCCAGCAGCTTCTTTGGCAGCCAAGAGACCCAGTACTTC
d_gene: TRBD2; abundance: NA; v_gene: TRBV7-3; j_gene: TRBJ2-1; CDR3aa: CVSSSIAGVYNEQFF; CDR3nt: TGTGTCAGCAGCTCAATAGCGGGAGTCTACAATGAGCAGTTCTTC
d_gene: NA; abundance: many; v_gene: TRBV12-3/TRBV12-4; j_gene: TRBJ1-5; CDR3aa: CASSTEGYNQPQHF; CDR3nt: TGTGCCAGCAGTACGGAGGGGTACAATCAGCCCCAGCATTTT
d_gene: TRBD2; abundance: NA; v_gene: TRBV29-1; j_gene: TRBJ2-7; CDR3aa: CSVTGTSPYEQYF; CDR3nt: TGCAGCGTAACCGGGACTAGCCCTTACGAGCAGTACTTC
d_gene: TRBD2; abundance: many; v_gene: TRBV12-3/TRBV12-4; j_gene: TRBJ2-5; CDR3aa: CASSGSGTSKETQYF; CDR3nt: TGTGCCAGCAGTGGGTCCGGGACTAGTAAGGAGACCCAGTACTTC
d_gene: NA; abundance: many; v_gene: TRBV19; j_gene: TRBJ2-7; CDR3aa: CASSIAGERVAEQYF; CDR3nt: TGTGCCAGTAGTATCGCGGGCGAGAGGGTGGCCGAGCAGTACTTC
d_gene: TRBD1; abundance: many; v_gene: TRBV14; j_gene: TRBJ2-7; CDR3aa: CASSLSGQDLRYF; CDR3nt: TGTGCCAGCAGCCTCAGCGGACAGGATTTACGGTACTTC
d_gene: NA; abundance: NA; v_gene: TRBV10-3; j_gene: TRBJ2-1; CDR3aa: CATQTVNSGNDNEQFF; CDR3nt: TGTGCCACCCAAACAGTGAACTCTGGGAACGACAATGAGCAGTTCTTC
d_gene: TRBD2; abundance: many; v_gene: TRBV2; j_gene: TRBJ2-1; CDR3aa: CASMGLAEYNEQFF; CDR3nt: TGTGCCAGCATGGGACTAGCGGAGTACAATGAGCAGTTCTTC
d_gene: NA; abundance: many; v_gene: TRBV6-5; j_gene: TRBJ2-3; CDR3aa: CASSQRQGRDTQYF; CDR3nt: TGTGCCAGCAGCCAAAGGCAGGGGAGGGATACGCAGTATTTT
d_gene: NA; abundance: NA; v_gene: TRBV7-9; j_gene: TRBJ2-7; CDR3aa: CASSLGATASIDTQYF; CDR3nt: TGTGCCAGCAGCTTAGGTGCGACAGCTAGCATAGATACGCAGTACTTC
d_gene: TRBD1; abundance: NA; v_gene: TRBV4-1; j_gene: TRBJ1-5; CDR3aa: CASSQVPGQGSPQHF; CDR3nt: TGCGCCAGCAGCCAAGTCCCGGGACAGGGGTCTCCCCAGCATTTT
d_gene: TRBD1; abundance: NA; v_gene: TRBV20-1; j_gene: TRBJ1-1; CDR3aa: CSARDPGGGRTEAGAFF; CDR3nt: TGCAGTGCTAGAGATCCAGGGGGTGGGAGGACTGAAGCTGGGGCTTTCTTT
d_gene: NA; abundance: many; v_gene: TRBV6-5; j_gene: TRBJ2-7; CDR3aa: CASSYPTVGVEYF; CDR3nt: TGTGCCAGCAGTTACCCCACCGTTGGAGTTGAGTACTTC
d_gene: TRBD2; abundance: NA; v_gene: TRBV19; j_gene: TRBJ2-1; CDR3aa: CASSPGLAGDFEQFF; CDR3nt: TGTGCCAGTAGCCCGGGACTAGCGGGAGATTTTGAGCAGTTCTTC
d_gene: TRBD1; abundance: many; v_gene: TRBV2; j_gene: TRBJ2-7; CDR3aa: CASRDRTGVYEQYF; CDR3nt: TGTGCCAGCAGGGACAGGACAGGGGTTTACGAGCAGTACTTC
d_gene: NA; abundance: medium-sized; v_gene: TRBV20-1; j_gene: TRBJ2-1; CDR3aa: CSAGRRAHNEQFF; CDR3nt: TGCAGTGCAGGCCGCCGAGCCCACAATGAGCAGTTCTTC
d_gene: TRBD2; abundance: many; v_gene: TRBV20-1; j_gene: TRBJ2-1; CDR3aa: CSALAGVGNNEQFF; CDR3nt: TGCAGTGCCCTAGCGGGAGTTGGTAACAATGAGCAGTTCTTC
d_gene: TRBD2; abundance: many; v_gene: TRBV6-1; j_gene: TRBJ2-5; CDR3aa: CASKLAGGETQYF; CDR3nt: TGTGCCAGCAAACTAGCGGGAGGGGAGACCCAGTACTTC
d_gene: NA; abundance: many; v_gene: TRBV6-5; j_gene: TRBJ1-5; CDR3aa: CASSPRGQPQHF; CDR3nt: TGTGCCAGCAGTCCCCGGGGGCAGCCCCAGCATTTT
d_gene: NA; abundance: NA; v_gene: TRBV7-8; j_gene: TRBJ2-7; CDR3aa: CTSSPRRGGVAYEQYF; CDR3nt: TGTACCAGCAGCCCCCGTCGCGGTGGGGTAGCTTACGAGCAGTACTTC
d_gene: TRBD2; abundance: many; v_gene: TRBV20-1; j_gene: TRBJ2-7; CDR3aa: CSATGGAGGHEQYF; CDR3nt: TGCAGTGCTACGGGCGGAGCGGGAGGGCACGAGCAGTACTTC
d_gene: NA; abundance: NA; v_gene: TRBV10-3; j_gene: TRBJ1-5; CDR3aa: CAISEGYSQPQHF; CDR3nt: TGTGCCATCAGTGAGGGTTACAGTCAGCCCCAGCATTTT
d_gene: TRBD1; abundance: NA; v_gene: TRBV20-1; j_gene: TRBJ2-1; CDR3aa: CSARPRDRGDTQFF; CDR3nt: TGCAGTGCTAGACCCCGGGACAGGGGAGATACGCAGTTCTTC
d_gene: TRBD2; abundance: NA; v_gene: TRBV7-9; j_gene: TRBJ2-1; CDR3aa: CASSLFVLATGGRANEQFF; CDR3nt: TGTGCCAGCAGCTTATTTGTTCTCGCGACTGGCGGGAGGGCCAATGAGCAGTTCTTC
d_gene: NA; abundance: NA; v_gene: TRBV11-3; j_gene: TRBJ2-3; CDR3aa: CASSLVVGATTDTQYF; CDR3nt: TGTGCCAGTAGCTTAGTCGTGGGAGCGACCACAGATACGCAGTATTTT
d_gene: TRBD1; abundance: NA; v_gene: TRBV4-1; j_gene: TRBJ1-2; CDR3aa: CASGVGTALNGYTF; CDR3nt: TGCGCCAGCGGTGTCGGGACAGCGCTCAATGGCTACACCTTC
d_gene: NA; abundance: NA; v_gene: TRBV7-9; j_gene: TRBJ2-1; CDR3aa: CASPREGQRLFFWQFF; CDR3nt: NA
d_gene: TRBD1; abundance: NA; v_gene: TRBV12-3/TRBV12-4; j_gene: TRBJ2-7; CDR3aa: CASTRGQGHEQYF; CDR3nt: TGTGCCAGCACCCGAGGACAGGGACACGAGCAGTACTTC
d_gene: NA; abundance: many; v_gene: TRBV28; j_gene: TRBJ2-5; CDR3aa: CASSLYRGRETQYF; CDR3nt: TGTGCCAGCAGTTTATATCGGGGGCGGGAGACCCAGTACTTC
d_gene: TRBD2; abundance: many; v_gene: TRBV12-3/TRBV12-4; j_gene: TRBJ2-3; CDR3aa: CASSQTSGSGTDTQYF; CDR3nt: TGTGCCAGCAGTCAGACTAGCGGGAGTGGGACAGATACGCAGTATTTT
d_gene: NA; abundance: once; v_gene: TRBV11-2; j_gene: TRBJ1-6; CDR3aa: CASGWGSRNSPLHF; CDR3nt: TGTGCCAGCGGCTGGGGCAGCCGGAATTCACCCCTCCACTTT
d_gene: TRBD2; abundance: NA; v_gene: TRBV20-1; j_gene: TRBJ2-1; CDR3aa: CSATDSGLAGQNEQFF; CDR3nt: TGCAGTGCTACGGATAGTGGTCTAGCGGGGCAGAATGAGCAGTTCTTC
d_gene: TRBD1; abundance: many; v_gene: TRBV7-9; j_gene: TRBJ2-7; CDR3aa: CASSLVPGQGSYEQYF; CDR3nt: TGTGCCAGCAGCTTAGTTCCGGGACAGGGATCCTACGAGCAGTACTTC
d_gene: NA; abundance: once; v_gene: TRBV11-1; j_gene: TRBJ1-4; CDR3aa: CAGSLARGLGGKLFF; CDR3nt: TGTGCCGGCAGCTTAGCGAGGGGCCTCGGTGGAAAACTGTTTTTT
d_gene: NA; abundance: NA; v_gene: TRBV4-3; j_gene: TRBJ1-6; CDR3aa: CSTSQAGSGSPLHF; CDR3nt: TGCTCCACCAGCCAAGCAGGCAGCGGGTCACCCCTCCACTTT
d_gene: TRBD2; abundance: NA; v_gene: TRBV20-1; j_gene: TRBJ2-3; CDR3aa: CSASFGQNSGRNTDTQYF; CDR3nt: TGCAGTGCTAGTTTCGGACAAAATAGCGGGAGGAACACAGATACGCAGTATTTT
d_gene: NA; abundance: medium-sized; v_gene: TRBV19; j_gene: TRBJ2-3; CDR3aa: CASSILDTDTQYF; CDR3nt: TGTGCCAGTAGTATTTTGGACACAGATACGCAGTATTTT
d_gene: TRBD2; abundance: NA; v_gene: TRBV6-4; j_gene: TRBJ2-1; CDR3aa: CASSSPGLAGEQFF; CDR3nt: TGTGCCAGCAGTTCCCCGGGACTAGCGGGTGAGCAGTTCTTC